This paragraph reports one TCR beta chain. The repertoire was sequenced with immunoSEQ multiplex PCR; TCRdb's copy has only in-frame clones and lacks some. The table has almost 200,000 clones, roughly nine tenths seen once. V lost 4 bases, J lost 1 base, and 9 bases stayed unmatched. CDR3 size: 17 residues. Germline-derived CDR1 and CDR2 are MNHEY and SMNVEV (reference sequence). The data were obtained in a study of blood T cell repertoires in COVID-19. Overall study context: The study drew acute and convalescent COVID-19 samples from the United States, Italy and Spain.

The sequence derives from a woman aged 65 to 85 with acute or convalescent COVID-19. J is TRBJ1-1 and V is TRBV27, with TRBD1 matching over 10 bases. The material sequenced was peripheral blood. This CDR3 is CASSSGTGVGGNTEAFF. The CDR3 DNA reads TGTGCCAGCAGTTCCGGGACAGGGGTCGGAGGGAACACTGAAGCTTTCTTT.